A selection of T cell receptor beta chains follows, all from one sample in a study of blood T cells in healthy people across ages. Using its own MiXCR run on the 5' RACE reads, TCRdb lists one record per CDR3 protein. The repertoire has roughly 720,000 distinct CDR3 sequences, around half of them found once; the top ten carry roughly 37%. The sequenced material came from blood. These receptors were taken from a man older than 75 in good health. Both conserved end residues are part of each CDR3. Each record gives: clone size, V gene, J gene, D gene, CDR3 protein, CDR3 DNA. The D gene is left open where the match is weak. Clone size appears in some rows only: once, few, many, or a class for an expanded clone.

size: few; V: TRBV20-1; J: TRBJ2-1; D: TRBD2; CDR3: CSARVLAGDEQFF; DNA: TGCAGTGCTAGAGTGCTAGCGGGAGATGAGCAGTTCTTC
size: .; V: TRBV12-3/TRBV12-4; J: TRBJ1-4; D: .; CDR3: CASSRPGTPEKLFF; DNA: TGTGCCAGCAGTAGGCCCGGGACACCTGAAAAACTGTTTTTT
size: .; V: TRBV9; J: TRBJ2-3; D: TRBD1; CDR3: CASSVGQGNTDTQYF; DNA: TGTGCCAGTAGTGTGGGACAGGGGAACACAGATACGCAGTATTTT
size: .; V: TRBV18; J: TRBJ2-1; D: .; CDR3: CASSPESGGLRNEQFF; DNA: TGTGCCAGCTCACCGGAATCAGGGGGACTACGCAATGAGCAGTTCTTC
size: .; V: TRBV2; J: TRBJ2-1; D: .; CDR3: CASSGGYGWNEQFF; DNA: TGTGCCAGCAGTGGGGGATACGGGTGGAATGAGCAGTTCTTC
size: .; V: TRBV12-3/TRBV12-4; J: TRBJ1-5; D: .; CDR3: CASSFSPGQGNQPQHF; DNA: TGTGCCAGCAGTTTTTCACCGGGACAAGGCAATCAGCCCCAGCATTTT
size: .; V: TRBV18; J: TRBJ2-7; D: .; CDR3: CASSPPTQIGSEQYF; DNA: TGTGCCAGCTCACCACCAACGCAAATCGGGTCCGAGCAGTACTTC
size: .; V: TRBV20-1; J: TRBJ1-6; D: .; CDR3: CSARQGGISNSPLHF; DNA: TGCAGTGCTAGACAAGGGGGTATCTCTAATTCACCCCTCCACTTT
size: once; V: TRBV11-2; J: TRBJ2-7; D: .; CDR3: CASSLGGQPTYEQYF; DNA: TGTGCCAGCAGCTTAGGGGGGCAGCCCACCTACGAGCAGTACTTC
size: .; V: TRBV6-4; J: TRBJ2-7; D: .; CDR3: CASSDSAYNEQYF; DNA: TGTGCCAGCAGTGACTCAGCCTACAATGAGCAGTACTTC
size: few; V: TRBV20-1; J: TRBJ2-7; D: .; CDR3: CSARKQGAYEQYF; DNA: TGCAGTGCTAGAAAACAGGGCGCCTACGAGCAGTACTTC
size: .; V: TRBV21-1; J: TRBJ2-1; D: .; CDR3: CASSKAGADSYNEQFF; DNA: TGTGCCAGCAGCAAAGCAGGGGCAGACTCCTACAATGAGCAGTTCTTC
size: few; V: TRBV29-1; J: TRBJ2-6; D: TRBD2; CDR3: CSVGLAVGANVLTF; DNA: TGCAGCGTTGGGCTAGCGGTAGGGGCCAACGTCCTGACTTTC
size: .; V: TRBV20-1; J: TRBJ2-1; D: .; CDR3: CSAPGTSHGHNEQFF; DNA: TGCAGTGCTCCAGGGACTTCACACGGCCACAATGAGCAGTTCTTC
size: .; V: TRBV6-1; J: TRBJ2-1; D: TRBD2; CDR3: CASSRPSPASGPYNEQFF; DNA: TGTGCCAGCAGCCGCCCTTCCCCTGCTAGCGGGCCCTACAATGAGCAGTTCTTC
size: .; V: TRBV12-3/TRBV12-4; J: TRBJ2-1; D: TRBD2; CDR3: CASSEGLAGRYEQFF; DNA: TGTGCCAGCAGCGAGGGACTAGCGGGAAGGTATGAGCAGTTCTTC
size: .; V: TRBV6-5; J: TRBJ1-4; D: .; CDR3: CASSPDRPLGEKLFF; DNA: TGTGCCAGCAGTCCAGACAGGCCGCTAGGCGAAAAACTGTTTTTT
size: .; V: TRBV20-1; J: TRBJ2-5; D: .; CDR3: CSARAPSGIRETQYF; DNA: TGCAGTGCTAGAGCCCCTAGTGGGATCCGAGAGACCCAGTACTTC
size: .; V: TRBV25-1; J: TRBJ2-2; D: TRBD1; CDR3: CASSGATGANTGELFF; DNA: TGTGCCAGCAGTGGTGCAACAGGGGCGAACACCGGGGAGCTGTTTTTT
size: .; V: TRBV29-1; J: TRBJ1-1; D: TRBD1; CDR3: CSARTYRGLSTEAFF; DNA: TGCAGCGCCCGGACCTACAGGGGTTTGTCCACTGAAGCTTTCTTT
size: .; V: TRBV5-5; J: TRBJ1-6; D: .; CDR3: CASSRAAPSSYNSPLHF; DNA: TGTGCCAGCAGCCGGGCCGCCCCGAGCTCCTATAATTCACCCCTCCACTTT
size: many; V: TRBV27; J: TRBJ2-1; D: TRBD2; CDR3: CASTPGSGGRSSYNEQFF; DNA: TGTGCCAGCACCCCGGGTTCCGGGGGGAGAAGCTCCTACAATGAGCAGTTCTTC
size: .; V: TRBV27; J: TRBJ2-3; D: TRBD2; CDR3: CASRGLAGGDTQYF; DNA: TGTGCCAGCAGGGGACTAGCGGGAGGGGATACGCAGTATTTT
size: .; V: TRBV11-2; J: TRBJ1-2; D: TRBD1; CDR3: CASSRDRGPYGYTF; DNA: TGTGCCAGCAGCCGGGACAGGGGGCCCTATGGCTACACCTTC
size: .; V: TRBV14; J: TRBJ1-1; D: .; CDR3: CASSPERWQAFF; DNA: TGTGCCAGCAGCCCTGAAAGGTGGCAAGCTTTCTTT
size: few; V: TRBV9; J: TRBJ2-5; D: .; CDR3: CASSVRGLYQETQYF; DNA: TGTGCCAGCAGCGTACGGGGGCTGTACCAAGAGACCCAGTACTTC
size: .; V: TRBV2; J: TRBJ2-5; D: .; CDR3: CASCREAGPGETQYF; DNA: TGTGCCAGCTGTCGGGAAGCAGGGCCGGGCGAGACCCAGTACTTC
size: .; V: TRBV2; J: TRBJ2-7; D: .; CDR3: CASSAPNGEQYF; DNA: TGTGCCAGCAGCGCGCCCAATGGCGAGCAGTACTTC
size: .; V: TRBV28; J: TRBJ2-3; D: TRBD2; CDR3: CASSPTTSAFTDTQYF; DNA: TGTGCCAGCAGTCCCACGACTAGCGCGTTCACAGATACGCAGTATTTT
size: few; V: TRBV20-1; J: TRBJ1-1; D: .; CDR3: CSAIGHANTEAFF; DNA: TGCAGTGCCATAGGACACGCGAACACTGAAGCTTTCTTT